The sample holds a few counts of the clone carrying this T cell receptor beta chain. Its antigen is unidentified. The V and J ends lost 11 bases and 6 bases respectively, with 35 bases between them. The V gene's germline CDR1 is ENHRY and CDR2 SYGVKD. The CDR3 is 19 amino acids. Naive or memory CD4+ cells were cultured 1:1 with T cell-depleted PBMCs plus CEF. This sample was taken from a study of CD4 T cells in relation to SARS-CoV-2 and coronaviruses. About the study: Patient ages ranged from about 20 to 80, median 38.

Whole-study results and caveats: In roughly two thirds of donors, memory CD4+ clonotypes crossrecognized SARS-CoV-2 and at least one common cold coronavirus spike. Memory recall responses, not primary responses primed in culture, are what the assay detects.

TCRdb's copy holds only in-frame clones and misses some; the assay was immunoSEQ multiplex PCR. The sample lists tens of thousands of clones, around 79% occurring once. The sample was naive CD4+ T cells from PBMCs, cultured in vitro. Subset specified: naive CD4+ T cells isolated by negative enrichment. This sequence originates from an adult with COVID-19. This chain joins TRBV10-3 and TRBJ1-5, with a weak D call TRBD1 (6 bases). CDR3 nucleotide sequence: TGTGCCTCCGACAGGCCGATCGGGCTAATGGGGTCTGTTCGTCAGCCCCAGCATTTT. It specifies CASDRPIGLMGSVRQPQHF.